This TCR beta chain was retrieved from a study of blood T cells in healthy people across ages. A second roughly 6 to 12 cycle PCR used barcoded and J-beta primers. TCRdb reprocessed the 5' RACE reads with MiXCR, giving one entry per CDR3 protein. The sample consists of roughly 730,000 distinct CDR3 sequences, approximately 60% of them appearing once. Whole-study findings and limits: Per-million-T-cell TCR beta diversity fell roughly linearly with age. The donors' CMV status was not determined, possibly confounding changes in expanded clonotypes.

This clonotype has a handful of counts. Its antigen is undetermined. The germline V and J ends were trimmed by 4 bases and 2 bases, with 7 bases remaining between them. Germline assignment: CDR1 ENHRY and CDR2 SYGVKD. The CDR3 contains 13 residues. The chain joins TRBV10-3 to TRBJ2-3; D not certain. The sequenced sample consisted of blood. The sequence was obtained from a man aged 40-55 years in good health. For the CDR3, the DNA is TGTGCCATCAGTGTTTCGGTCACAGATACGCAGTATTTT. This translates into CAISVSVTDTQYF.